This TCR beta chain emerged from a study of shared clonotypes between healthy human individuals. The data were produced by immunoSEQ multiplex PCR, yet TCRdb's version contains in-frame clones alone and is incomplete. The table has some 2.3 million clones, just over 90% seen once. Germline-derived CDR1 and CDR2 are DFQATT and SNEGSKA (reference sequence). The CDR3 is made up of 11 amino acids. V lost 6 bases to trimming and J lost 5 bases, with 11 bases between them. The receptor was isolated from a man aged 18-30 years in good health. Some clones in this sample may be carry-over from other donors' samples. The rearrangement links TRBV20-1 to TRBJ2-7, with D unclear. The sequencing input was naive CD4+ T cells from PBMCs. Subset here: CD45RA+ positively selected. In DNA, the CDR3 is TGCAGTGCGACGCAGAGTGACGAGCAGTACTTC. This gives the protein CSATQSDEQYF.